The 10 T cell receptor beta chains below were found in one sample sequenced in a study of cytomegalovirus exposure and HLA in healthy donors. With 60 Vbeta and 13 Jbeta primers, the PCR was carried out. Measured with immunoSEQ multiplex PCR; TCRdb has only the in-frame clones, and not every one. This sample has 150,000 to 200,000 clones; about 12% occur once, and the top ten carry over 6.5%. The material sequenced was PBMCs. The receptors derive from a man in his forties or fifties in good health and CMV-seropositive.

To note about this clone: One end of the junction is discordant with germline, which a read error may explain. V gene TRBV9 combines with J gene TRBJ1-2; D is undetermined. This CDR3 region has 16 residues. CDR1 is SGDLS, CDR2 YYNGEE, per germline. The CDR3 DNA is TGTGCCAGCAGCTTTGAGGGTGGAGGGTTCGACTATGGCTCCACCTTC. Translating it yields CASSFEGGGFDYGSTF.

This CDR3 reads CASSPQDRALNTEAFF. In nucleotides, the CDR3 is TGTGCCAGCTCACCACAAGACAGGGCTTTGAACACTGAAGCTTTCTTT. The chain employs TRBV18 and TRBJ1-1; 7 bases line up with TRBD1. The V gene's germline CDR1 is KGHSH and CDR2 LQKENI. The CDR3 totals 16 residues. With 1 base clipped from V and 0 bases from J, the junction kept 5 bases outside the gene matches.

This clone has only one observation. The V gene is TRBV5-4, the J gene TRBJ1-1; 8 positions match TRBD1. The junction had 3 bases not matched to a gene; V was cut back by 1 base and J by 4 bases. The CDR3 consists of 14 residues. Germline CDR1 and CDR2: SGHNT and YYREEE (reference sequence). The CDR3, as DNA: TGTGCCAGCAGCTTGCAGGGGGCGAGCACTGAAGCTTTCTTT. Translation: CASSLQGASTEAFF.

Only a few counts were recorded for this clone. The J gene is TRBJ1-2, the V gene TRBV18, with 7 bases fitting TRBD1. The CDR3 covers 14 residues. Trimming at V came to 2 bases and at J to 3 bases, leaving 3 bases not matched to a gene. CDR1 is KGHSH and CDR2 is LQKENI in the germline V gene. The CDR3 sequence: CASSPKGADYGYTF. The DNA of the CDR3 is TGTGCCAGCTCACCAAAGGGGGCTGACTATGGCTACACCTTC.

The chain uses TRBV28 and TRBJ1-2; 8 bases fit TRBD1. V shed 6 bases, J shed 7 bases, and the junction held 10 bases outside the gene matches. Germline values: CDR1 MDHEN, CDR2 SYDVKM. The CDR3 extends over 14 amino acids. CDR3 sequence: CASRSGGEDAGYTF. In nucleotides, the CDR3 is TGTGCCAGCAGGTCAGGGGGCGAGGACGCTGGCTACACCTTC.

CDR3 region: CASSFILAGEETQYF. The CDR3 nucleotides are TGCGCCAGCAGCTTCATACTAGCGGGGGAGGAGACCCAGTACTTC. The gene calls are TRBV5-1 and TRBJ2-5; 11 nucleotides align to TRBD2. This CDR3 comprises 15 residues. The germline V gene has CDR1 SGHRS and CDR2 YFSETQ. V dropped 2 bases and J dropped 5; count of bases not matched to a gene: 5.

In its sample, this clone was seen a few times. The J gene is TRBJ2-1, the V gene TRBV7-9; unclear D gene. V was clipped by 4 bases and J by 9 bases, with 10 bases between them. CDR1 and CDR2 (germline): SEHNR, FQNEAQ (reference sequence). The CDR3 length is 12 residues. The CDR3 region has the DNA TGTGCCAGCAGCTCCGCGTCTCTTGAGCAGTTCTTC. Encoded protein: CASSSASLEQFF.

This clone was detected only a few times. The rearrangement joins TRBV15 to TRBJ2-1, with 7 positions matching TRBD2. The V and J ends lost 3 bases and 1 base, in that order; junction bases with no gene match: 3. Germline V gives CDR1 LNHNV, CDR2 YYDKDF (reference sequence). The length of the CDR3 is 15 residues. The DNA of the CDR3 is TGTGCCACCAGCAGCGGGAGGACTTCCTACAATGAGCAGTTCTTC. Amino acids: CATSSGRTSYNEQFF.

This clone was recorded a few times. The gene calls are TRBV11-2 and TRBJ1-6; D ambiguous. Germline CDR1 SGHAT, CDR2 FQNNGV. The germline V and J ends were trimmed by 5 bases and 9 bases, with 14 bases remaining between them. The length of the CDR3 is 14 residues. CDR3 sequence (DNA): TGTGCCAGCAGCCCGGCCGGTGGCGGTTCACCCCTCCACTTT. Protein sequence: CASSPAGGGSPLHF.

This clone was counted between two and nine times. The chain is built from TRBV28 and TRBJ2-3; D is unclear. The germline V gene has CDR1 MDHEN and CDR2 SYDVKM. The CDR3 is 12 residues long. V lost 10 bases to trimming and J lost 2 bases, with 10 bases between them. Here the CDR3 DNA reads TGTGCCATAGTTCCTTACACAGATACGCAGTATTTT. It yields the protein CAIVPYTDTQYF.